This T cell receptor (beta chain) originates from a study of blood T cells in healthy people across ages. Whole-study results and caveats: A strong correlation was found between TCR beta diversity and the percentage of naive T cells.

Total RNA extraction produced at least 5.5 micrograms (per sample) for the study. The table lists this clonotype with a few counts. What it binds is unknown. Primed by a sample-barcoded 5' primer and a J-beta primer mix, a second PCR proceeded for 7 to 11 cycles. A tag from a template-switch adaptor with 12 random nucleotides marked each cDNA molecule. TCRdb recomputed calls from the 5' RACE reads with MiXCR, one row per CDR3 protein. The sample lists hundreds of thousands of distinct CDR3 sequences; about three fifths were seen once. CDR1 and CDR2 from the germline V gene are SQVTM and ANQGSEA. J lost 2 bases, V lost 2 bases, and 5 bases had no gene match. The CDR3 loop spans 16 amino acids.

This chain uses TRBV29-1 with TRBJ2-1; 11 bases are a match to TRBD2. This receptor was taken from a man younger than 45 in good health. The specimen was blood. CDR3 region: CSVERSSGRTYNEQFF. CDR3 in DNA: TGCAGCGTTGAAAGGTCTAGCGGGAGGACCTACAATGAGCAGTTCTTC.